This T cell receptor beta chain was sequenced for a study of blood T cell repertoires in COVID-19. About the study: The United States, Italy and Spain were the sources of the acute and convalescent COVID-19 samples. Sources were T cells, B-cell-depleted T cells, or PBMCs; the material itself was cDNA or gDNA.

Assay: immunoSEQ multiplex PCR; the TCRdb copy retains only in-frame clones and omits some. This table has 200,000 to 250,000 clones, around 90% appearing once. Ages ranged from about 18 to 89 years, with residence in 20 to 30 US areas. Participants' own reports of clinical history determined their cohort assignment. V lost 0 bases and J lost 0; bases outside the gene matches: 8. This CDR3 contains 17 residues. The V gene's germline CDR1 is SGHDN and CDR2 FVKESK. The receptor was derived from a young woman who had been exposed to COVID-19. The J gene is TRBJ2-7, the V gene TRBV14, with 7 positions matching TRBD1. The sample comprised PBMCs or T cells enriched from blood (not recorded which). The CDR3 coding sequence is TGTGCCAGCAGCCAAGAAAGGTCGACAGGGTACTCCTACGAGCAGTACTTC. Its translation is CASSQERSTGYSYEQYF.